This TCR beta chain was found in a study of T cells after posttransplantation cyclophosphamide. Findings and caveats of the study: Donor-recipient repertoire similarity was low at 1-2 months, rising over year one. After PTCy, TRB diversity resembled that of CNI/methotrexate controls.

The method was immunoSEQ multiplex PCR; TCRdb's version includes in-frame clones alone and lacks a portion of them. Here the sample spans roughly 7,200 clones, roughly 98% being singletons. Turning to this clone: Its antigen remains unknown.

The naive gate required viable CD3+CD4+ or CD3+CD8+ cells with CCR7+CD45RA+CD45RO-CD95-CD27+CD28+ phenotype. Specimen: naive CD8+ T cells sorted from PBMCs. The source of this sequence is a woman aged 30 to 39 in good health and a related stem cell transplant donor.

The CDR3 loop reads CASSFGQGRFVTEAFF. The CDR3 bases are TGTGCCAGCAGTTTCGGACAGGGAAGGTTCGTCACTGAAGCTTTCTTT. This chain uses TRBV6-5 with TRBJ1-1; 8 positions match TRBD1. Germline V CDR1 and CDR2: MNHEY, SVGAGI. The CDR3 loop spans 16 amino acids. The V segment lost 4 bases and the J segment 4 bases; nucleotides outside the gene matches: 11.